This paragraph covers one T cell receptor beta chain sequence. The record originates from a study of T cells in Graves' hyperthyroidism and ophthalmopathy. TCR beta CDR3 region amplification was performed from RNA transcripts. With the HTBI primer set, the TCR CDR3 went through a first round of RT-PCR. Using its own MiXCR run on the multiplex PCR reads, TCRdb lists one record per CDR3 protein. The sample has around 340,000 distinct CDR3 sequences; about 15% are singletons. The CDR3 has 19 residues. Per the germline V gene, CDR1 is MNHEY and CDR2 is SVGAGI. The trim removed 2 bases at V and 0 bases at J, leaving 6 bases unmatched.

The receptor was derived from a man under 40 with Graves' hyperthyroidism. This rearrangement joins TRBV6-5 to TRBJ2-2; 13 bases map to TRBD2. The specimen sequenced was blood. The CDR3 DNA reads TGTGCCAGCAGTTACAGGGGACTAGCGGGGTTCGCGAACACCGGGGAGCTGTTTTTT. Translated, it gives CASSYRGLAGFANTGELFF.